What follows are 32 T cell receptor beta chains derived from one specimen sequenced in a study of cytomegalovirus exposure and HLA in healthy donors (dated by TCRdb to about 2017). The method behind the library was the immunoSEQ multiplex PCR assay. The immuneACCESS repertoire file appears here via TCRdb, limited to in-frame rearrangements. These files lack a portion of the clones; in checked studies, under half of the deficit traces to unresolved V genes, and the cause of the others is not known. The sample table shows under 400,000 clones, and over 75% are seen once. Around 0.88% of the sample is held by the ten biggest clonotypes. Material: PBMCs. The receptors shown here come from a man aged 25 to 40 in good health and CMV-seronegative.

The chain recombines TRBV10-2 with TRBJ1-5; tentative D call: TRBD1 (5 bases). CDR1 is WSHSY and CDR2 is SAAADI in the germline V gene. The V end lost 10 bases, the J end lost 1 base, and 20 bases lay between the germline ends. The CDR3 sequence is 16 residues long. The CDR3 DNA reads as TGCGCCACATGCCAGGGCGGGGGATGGAGCAATCAGCCCCAGCATTTT. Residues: CATCQGGGWSNQPQHF.

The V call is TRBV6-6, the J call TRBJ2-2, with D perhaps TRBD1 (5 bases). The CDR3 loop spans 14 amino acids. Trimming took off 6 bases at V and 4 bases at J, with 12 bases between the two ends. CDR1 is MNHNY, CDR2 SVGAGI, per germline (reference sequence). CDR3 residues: CASRPQGGTGELFF. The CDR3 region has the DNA TGTGCCAGCAGGCCTCAGGGTGGCACCGGGGAGCTGTTTTTT.

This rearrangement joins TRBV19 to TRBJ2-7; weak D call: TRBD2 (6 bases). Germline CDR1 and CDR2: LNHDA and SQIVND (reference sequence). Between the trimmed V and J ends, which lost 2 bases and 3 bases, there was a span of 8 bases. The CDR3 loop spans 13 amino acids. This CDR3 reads CASSISGFYEQYF. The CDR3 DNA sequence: TGTGCCAGTAGTATAAGCGGGTTCTACGAGCAGTACTTC.

The CDR3 bases are TGTGCCAGCAGCGGATGGGGGACATCTGGAAACACCATATATTTT. It is translated as CASSGWGTSGNTIYF. This chain joins TRBV9 and TRBJ1-3; TRBD1 is a possible D gene (6 bases). Germline assignment: CDR1 SGDLS and CDR2 YYNGEE. V lost 3 bases, J lost 1 base, and 11 bases lay in between. The CDR3 is 15 amino acids.

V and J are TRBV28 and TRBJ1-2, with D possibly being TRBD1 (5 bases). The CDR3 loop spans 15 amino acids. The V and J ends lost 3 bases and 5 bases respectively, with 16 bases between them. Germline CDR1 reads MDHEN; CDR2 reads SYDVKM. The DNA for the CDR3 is TGTGCCAGCAGTTTTTTGAAGGGGCCCGGTTATGGCTACACCTTC. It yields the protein CASSFLKGPGYGYTF.

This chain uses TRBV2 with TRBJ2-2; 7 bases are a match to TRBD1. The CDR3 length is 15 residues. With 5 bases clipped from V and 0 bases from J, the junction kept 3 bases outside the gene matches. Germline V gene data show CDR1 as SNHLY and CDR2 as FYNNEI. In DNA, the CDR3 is TGTGCCAGCAGTTCAGACAGGGCGAACACCGGGGAGCTGTTTTTT. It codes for CASSSDRANTGELFF.

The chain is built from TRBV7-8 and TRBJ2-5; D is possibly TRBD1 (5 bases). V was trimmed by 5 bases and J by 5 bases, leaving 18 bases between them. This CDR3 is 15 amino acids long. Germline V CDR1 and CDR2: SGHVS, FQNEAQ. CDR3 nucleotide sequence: TGTGCCAGCAGCCCCCCAGGGTGGGTATCGGAGACCCAGTACTTC. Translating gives CASSPPGWVSETQYF.

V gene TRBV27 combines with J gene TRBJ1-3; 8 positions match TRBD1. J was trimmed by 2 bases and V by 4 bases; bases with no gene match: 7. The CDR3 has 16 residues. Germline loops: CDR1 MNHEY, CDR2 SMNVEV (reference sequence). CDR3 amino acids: CASSYQGARTGNTIYF. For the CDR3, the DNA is TGTGCCAGCAGTTACCAGGGGGCGCGAACTGGAAACACCATATATTTT.

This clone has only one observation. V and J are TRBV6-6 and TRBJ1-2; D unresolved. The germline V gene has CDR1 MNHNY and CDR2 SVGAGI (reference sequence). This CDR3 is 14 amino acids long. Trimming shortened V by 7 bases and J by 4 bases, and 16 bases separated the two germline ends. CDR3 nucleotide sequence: TGTGCCAGCACCGACACCCCAGTCAGCTATGGCTACACCTTC. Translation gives CASTDTPVSYGYTF.

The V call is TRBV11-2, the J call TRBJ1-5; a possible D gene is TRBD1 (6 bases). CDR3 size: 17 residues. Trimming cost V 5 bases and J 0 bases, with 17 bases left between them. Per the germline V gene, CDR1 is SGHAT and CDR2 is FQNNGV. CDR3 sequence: CASSQRRGQSSNQPQHF. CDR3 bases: TGTGCCAGCAGCCAAAGGCGTGGACAGTCTAGCAATCAGCCCCAGCATTTT.

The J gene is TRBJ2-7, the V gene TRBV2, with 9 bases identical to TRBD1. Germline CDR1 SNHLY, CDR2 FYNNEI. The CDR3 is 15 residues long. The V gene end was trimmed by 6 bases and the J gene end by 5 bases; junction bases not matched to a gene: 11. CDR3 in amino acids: CASSLRGQGSDEQYF. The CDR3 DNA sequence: TGTGCCAGCAGCCTGAGGGGACAGGGCTCGGACGAGCAGTACTTC.

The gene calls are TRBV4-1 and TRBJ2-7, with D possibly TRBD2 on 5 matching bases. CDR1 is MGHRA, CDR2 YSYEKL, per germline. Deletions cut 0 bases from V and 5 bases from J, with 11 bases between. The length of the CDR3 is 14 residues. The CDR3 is CASSQDQMEDEQYF. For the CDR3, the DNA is TGCGCCAGCAGCCAAGATCAGATGGAGGACGAGCAGTACTTC.

CDR3 protein: CASSPSRDSIHGCEQYF. CDR3 sequence (DNA): TGTGCCAGCAGCCCCTCCCGGGACAGCATCCATGGTTGCGAGCAGTACTTC. The chain couples TRBV21-1 to TRBJ2-7; TRBD1 is taken as the D call from the table, unchecked against the DNA. TRBV21-1 is a known pseudogene. The CDR3 is 17 amino acids.

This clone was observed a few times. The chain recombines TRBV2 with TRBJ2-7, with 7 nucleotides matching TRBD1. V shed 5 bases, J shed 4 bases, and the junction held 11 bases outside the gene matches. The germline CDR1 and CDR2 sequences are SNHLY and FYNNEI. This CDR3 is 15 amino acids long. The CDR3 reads CASSKGQSGPYEQYF. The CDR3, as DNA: TGTGCCAGCAGTAAGGGACAGTCCGGCCCATACGAGCAGTACTTC.

DNA of the CDR3: TGCGCCAGCAGCCTGCAAACAGGGTATAACACAGATACGCAGTATTTT. Protein sequence: CASSLQTGYNTDTQYF. This sequence joins TRBV5-1 and TRBJ2-3; weak D call: TRBD1 (6 bases). The CDR3 loop spans 16 amino acids. Trimming took off 4 bases at V and 2 bases at J, with 17 bases between the two ends. Germline V CDR1 and CDR2: SGHRS, YFSETQ.

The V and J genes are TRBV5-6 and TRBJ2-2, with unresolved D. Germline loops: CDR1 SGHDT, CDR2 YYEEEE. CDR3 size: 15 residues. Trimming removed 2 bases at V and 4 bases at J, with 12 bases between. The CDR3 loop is CASSLYQALTGELFF. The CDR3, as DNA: TGTGCCAGCAGCTTATACCAGGCCCTCACCGGGGAGCTGTTTTTT.

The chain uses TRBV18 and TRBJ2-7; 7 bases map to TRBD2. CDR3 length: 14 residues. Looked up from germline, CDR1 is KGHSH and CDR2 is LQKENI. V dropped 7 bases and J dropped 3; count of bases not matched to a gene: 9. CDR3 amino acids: CASCPPGGGYEQYF. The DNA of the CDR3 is TGTGCCAGCTGCCCCCCGGGGGGAGGCTACGAGCAGTACTTC.

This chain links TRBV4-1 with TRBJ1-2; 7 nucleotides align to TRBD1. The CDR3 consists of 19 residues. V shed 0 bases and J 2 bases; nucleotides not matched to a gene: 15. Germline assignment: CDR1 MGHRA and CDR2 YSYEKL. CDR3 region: CASSQDTRGQANFNYGYTF. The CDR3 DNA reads TGCGCCAGCAGCCAAGACACTAGAGGACAGGCCAATTTCAACTATGGCTACACCTTC.

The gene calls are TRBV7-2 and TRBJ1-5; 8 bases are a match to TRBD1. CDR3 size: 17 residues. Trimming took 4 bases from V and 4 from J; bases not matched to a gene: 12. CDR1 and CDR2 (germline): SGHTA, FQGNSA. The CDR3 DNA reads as TGTGCCAGCAGCTCCCCCACAGGGGGATCCAGGAATCAGCCCCAGCATTTT. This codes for CASSSPTGGSRNQPQHF.

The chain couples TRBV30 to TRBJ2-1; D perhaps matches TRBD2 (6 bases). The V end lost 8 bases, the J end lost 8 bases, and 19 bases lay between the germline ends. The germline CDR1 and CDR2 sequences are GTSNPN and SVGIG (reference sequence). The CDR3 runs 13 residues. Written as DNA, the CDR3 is TGTGCCCTGACCCCCGGGACTTCGGATGAGCAGTTCTTC. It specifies CALTPGTSDEQFF.

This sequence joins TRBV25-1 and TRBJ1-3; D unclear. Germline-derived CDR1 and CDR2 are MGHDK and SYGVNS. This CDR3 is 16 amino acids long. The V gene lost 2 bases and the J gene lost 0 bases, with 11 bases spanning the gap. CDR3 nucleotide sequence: TGTGCCAGCAGTGAACCAGGCGTTAACTCTGGAAACACCATATATTTT. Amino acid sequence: CASSEPGVNSGNTIYF.

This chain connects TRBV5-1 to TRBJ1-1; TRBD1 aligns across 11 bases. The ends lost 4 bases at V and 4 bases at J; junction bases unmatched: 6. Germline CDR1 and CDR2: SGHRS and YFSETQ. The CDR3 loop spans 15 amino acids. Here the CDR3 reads CASSPEGQGVTEAFF. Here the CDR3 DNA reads TGCGCCAGCAGCCCCGAGGGACAGGGGGTCACTGAAGCTTTCTTT.

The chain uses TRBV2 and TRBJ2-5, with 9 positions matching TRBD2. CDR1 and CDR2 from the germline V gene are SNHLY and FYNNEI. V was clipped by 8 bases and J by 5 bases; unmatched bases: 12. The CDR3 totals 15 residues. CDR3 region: CASGGRGGALETQYF. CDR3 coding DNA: TGTGCCAGCGGGGGCCGCGGGGGGGCCTTGGAGACCCAGTACTTC.

CDR3 in amino acids: CASSFGTSGFTDTQYF. The CDR3 bases are TGTGCCAGTAGTTTCGGGACTAGCGGCTTCACAGATACGCAGTATTTT. The chain combines TRBV19 with TRBJ2-3; 11 nucleotides align to TRBD2. Germline V CDR1 and CDR2: LNHDA, SQIVND (reference sequence). J gave up 2 bases and V 5 bases, and 6 bases lay outside the gene matches. CDR3 length: 16 residues.

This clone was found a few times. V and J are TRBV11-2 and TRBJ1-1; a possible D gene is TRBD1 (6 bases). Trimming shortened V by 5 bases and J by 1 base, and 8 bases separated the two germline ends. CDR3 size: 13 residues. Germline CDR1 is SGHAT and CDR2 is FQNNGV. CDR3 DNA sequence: TGTGCCAGCAGCGGACAGCAGAACACTGAAGCTTTCTTT. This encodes CASSGQQNTEAFF.

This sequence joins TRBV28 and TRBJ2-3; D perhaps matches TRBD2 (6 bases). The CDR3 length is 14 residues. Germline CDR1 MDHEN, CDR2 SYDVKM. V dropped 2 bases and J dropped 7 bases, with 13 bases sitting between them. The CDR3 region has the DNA TGTGCCAGCAGTTTACCGCGGGGCGTGAATACGCAGTATTTT. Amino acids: CASSLPRGVNTQYF.

CDR3 in amino acids: CATSRDGGATYNEQFF. The CDR3 DNA reads as TGTGCCACCAGCAGAGACGGGGGGGCAACCTACAATGAGCAGTTCTTC. V and J are TRBV15 and TRBJ2-1, with 8 bases lining up with TRBD2. Germline CDR1 is LNHNV and CDR2 is YYDKDF (reference sequence). The CDR3 sequence is 16 residues long. Unmatched junction bases numbered 3, after V lost 0 bases and J lost 2 bases.

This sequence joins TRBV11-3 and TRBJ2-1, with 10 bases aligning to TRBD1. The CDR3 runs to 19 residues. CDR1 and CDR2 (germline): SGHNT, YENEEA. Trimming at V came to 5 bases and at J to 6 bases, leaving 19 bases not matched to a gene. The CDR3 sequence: CASSNTLISRDRGTNEQFF. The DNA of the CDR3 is TGTGCCAGCAGCAATACGCTCATATCACGGGACAGGGGTACCAATGAGCAGTTCTTC.

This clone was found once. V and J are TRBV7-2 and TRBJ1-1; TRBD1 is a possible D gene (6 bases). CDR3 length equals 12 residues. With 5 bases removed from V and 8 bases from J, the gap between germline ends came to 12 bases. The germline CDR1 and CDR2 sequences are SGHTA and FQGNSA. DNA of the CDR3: TGTGCCAGCAGCATCGATACAGGGGAAGCTTTCTTT. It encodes CASSIDTGEAFF.

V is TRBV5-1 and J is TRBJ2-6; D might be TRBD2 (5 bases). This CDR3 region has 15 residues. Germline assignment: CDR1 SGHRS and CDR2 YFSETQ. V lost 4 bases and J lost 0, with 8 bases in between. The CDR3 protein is CASSPGFSGANVLTF. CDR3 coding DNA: TGCGCCAGCAGCCCGGGATTCTCTGGGGCCAACGTCCTGACTTTC.

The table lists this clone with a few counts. CDR3: CAISGTGRVTEAFF. CDR3 in DNA: TGTGCCATCAGCGGGACAGGTCGGGTCACTGAAGCTTTCTTT. The chain has TRBV10-3 and TRBJ1-1; TRBD1 matches 8 bases. Trimming at V came to 6 bases and at J to 4 bases, leaving 7 bases not matched to a gene. Germline assignment: CDR1 ENHRY and CDR2 SYGVKD. The CDR3 consists of 14 residues.

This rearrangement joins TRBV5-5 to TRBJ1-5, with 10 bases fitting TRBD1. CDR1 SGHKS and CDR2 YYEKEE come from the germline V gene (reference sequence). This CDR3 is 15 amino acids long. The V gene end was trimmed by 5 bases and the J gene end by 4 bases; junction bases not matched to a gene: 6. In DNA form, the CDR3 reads TGTGCCAGCAGTTACGGGACAGGGGTAAATCAGCCCCAGCATTTT. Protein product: CASSYGTGVNQPQHF.